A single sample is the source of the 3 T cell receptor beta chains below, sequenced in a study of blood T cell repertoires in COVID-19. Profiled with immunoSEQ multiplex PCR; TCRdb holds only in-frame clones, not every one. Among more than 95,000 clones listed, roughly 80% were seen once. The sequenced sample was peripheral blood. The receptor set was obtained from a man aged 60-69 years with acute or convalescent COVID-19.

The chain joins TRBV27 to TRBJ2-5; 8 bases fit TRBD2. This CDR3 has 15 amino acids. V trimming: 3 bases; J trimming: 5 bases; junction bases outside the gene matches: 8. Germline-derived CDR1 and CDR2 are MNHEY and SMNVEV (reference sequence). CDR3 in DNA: TGTGCCAGCAGTTTCGTTCGGGGGGGCTGGGAGACCCAGTACTTC. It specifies CASSFVRGGWETQYF.

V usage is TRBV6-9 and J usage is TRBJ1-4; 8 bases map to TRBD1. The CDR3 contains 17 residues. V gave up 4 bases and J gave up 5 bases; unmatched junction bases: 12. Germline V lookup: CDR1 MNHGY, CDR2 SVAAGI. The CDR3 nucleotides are TGTGCCAGCAGTTCCCCGGGCTGGGACAGGTCGAATGAAAAACTGTTTTTT. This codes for CASSSPGWDRSNEKLFF.

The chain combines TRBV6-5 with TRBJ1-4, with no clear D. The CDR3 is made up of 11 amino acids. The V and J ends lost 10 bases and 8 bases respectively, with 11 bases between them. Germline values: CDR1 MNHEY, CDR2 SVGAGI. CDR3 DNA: TGTGCCACGGAATCCGGGGAAAAACTGTTTTTT. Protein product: CATESGEKLFF.